These 28 T cell receptor beta chains were all obtained from the same sample, sequenced in a study of cytomegalovirus exposure and HLA in healthy donors. Use of 60 Vbeta and 13 Jbeta primers characterized the PCR. The table came from immunoSEQ multiplex PCR; TCRdb's copy has only in-frame clones and leaves some out. Of roughly 120,000 clones in the sample, 15% were seen once. The sequencing input was PBMCs. The source is a woman aged 18-29 years in good health and CMV-seronegative.

This clone was detected a few times. The CDR3 protein is CASSQVYRGIVQDGYTF. DNA of the CDR3: TGTGCCAGCAGCCAAGTTTACAGGGGGATAGTGCAAGATGGCTACACCTTC. The chain joins TRBV14 to TRBJ1-2, with 8 bases matching TRBD1. V was clipped by 1 base and J by 6 bases; unmatched bases: 13. The V gene's germline CDR1 is SGHDN and CDR2 FVKESK. This CDR3 region has 17 residues.

This clone was seen a few times. The chain links TRBV7-6 to TRBJ1-1, with D tentatively TRBD1 (6 bases). The CDR3 covers 14 residues. V was pared by 5 bases and J by 7 bases, with 17 bases between. Germline CDR1 SGHVS, CDR2 FNYEAQ. In nucleotides, the CDR3 is TGTGCCAGCAGCGGGACACCTTATGCGATTGAAGCTTTCTTT. The encoded protein is CASSGTPYAIEAFF.

This chain joins TRBV19 and TRBJ2-5; D perhaps matches TRBD2 (6 bases). Per the germline V gene, CDR1 is LNHDA and CDR2 is SQIVND (reference sequence). The CDR3 runs 14 residues. V dropped 5 bases and J dropped 2 bases, with 12 bases sitting between them. CDR3 nucleotide sequence: TGTGCCAGTAGTCCGGGACTGTATCAAGAGACCCAGTACTTC. Amino acids: CASSPGLYQETQYF.

The V gene is TRBV19, the J gene TRBJ2-5; tentative D call: TRBD2 (6 bases). This CDR3 is built from 17 residues. Deletions cut 1 base from V and 4 bases from J, with 19 bases between. Germline V gene data show CDR1 as LNHDA and CDR2 as SQIVND (reference sequence). CDR3 sequence (DNA): TGTGCCAGTAGTATAGCTCCTTGGTCCGGAGGGATAGAGACCCAGTACTTC. It specifies CASSIAPWSGGIETQYF. The full variable domain, in which reference TRBV19 and TRBJ2-5 provide the parts outside the CDR3, is DGGITQSPKYLFRKEGQNVTLSCEQNLNHDAMYWYRQDPGQGLRLIYYSQIVNDFQKGDIAEGYSVSREKKESFPLTVTSAQKNPTAFYLCASSIAPWSGGIETQYFGPGTRLLVL.

This clone was counted only a few times. The chain combines TRBV6-1 with TRBJ2-7; TRBD1 matches at 8 bases. With 1 base clipped from V and 0 bases from J, the junction kept 2 bases outside the gene matches. Looked up from germline, CDR1 is MNHNS and CDR2 is SASEGT. The CDR3 loop spans 15 amino acids. CDR3 region: CASSEETGGSYEQYF. The CDR3 nucleotides read TGTGCCAGCAGTGAAGAAACAGGGGGCTCCTACGAGCAGTACTTC.

In this sample, this clone turned up a few times. The chain combines TRBV15 with TRBJ1-2; no reliable D call. This CDR3 is 12 amino acids long. The germline CDR1 and CDR2 sequences are LNHNV and YYDKDF (reference sequence). V was clipped by 1 base and J by 8 bases, with 8 bases between them. The CDR3 DNA follows: TGTGCCACCAGCAGAGGCGGGTTCGGCTACACCTTC. This translates into CATSRGGFGYTF. The entire variable domain, with the rest obtained from reference TRBV15 and TRBJ1-2, is as follows: DAMVIQNPRYQVTQFGKPVTLSCSQTLNHNVMYWYQQKSSQAPKLLFHYYDKDFNNEADTPDNFQSRRPNTSFCFLDIRSPGLGDTAMYLCATSRGGFGYTFGSGTRLTVV.

The chain recombines TRBV5-4 with TRBJ1-2; 9 bases fit TRBD1. J lost 4 bases, V lost 4 bases, and 8 bases had no gene match. The CDR3 covers 15 residues. Germline V lookup: CDR1 SGHNT, CDR2 YYREEE (reference sequence). In nucleotides, the CDR3 is TGTGCCAGCAGCCCCGGTGGGGACAGGGCCTATGGCTACACCTTC. Amino acid sequence: CASSPGGDRAYGYTF.

The table lists this clone with a few counts. The chain joins TRBV30 to TRBJ2-1; D is unclear. V was cut by 5 bases and J by 2 bases, with 22 bases left in between. This CDR3 spans 17 amino acids. The germline V gene encodes CDR1 GTSNPN and CDR2 SVGIG (reference sequence). The CDR3 DNA reads as TGTGCCTGGGGCCCACGGGTGGCTACCGTACCCTACAATGAGCAGTTCTTC. Encoded protein: CAWGPRVATVPYNEQFF.

There are a few counts of this clone. V gene TRBV6-5 combines with J gene TRBJ2-5; the match to TRBD2 covers 8 bases. Germline CDR1 MNHEY, CDR2 SVGAGI. The V and J ends lost 6 bases and 1 base, in that order; junction bases with no gene match: 4. The CDR3 consists of 14 residues. CDR3 nucleotide sequence: TGTGCCAGCAGCACTAGCGGAGCCCAAGAGACCCAGTACTTC. Residues: CASSTSGAQETQYF.

The gene calls are TRBV28 and TRBJ2-5, with a tentative D call TRBD1 (5 bases). The CDR3 extends over 13 amino acids. CDR1 and CDR2 (germline): MDHEN, SYDVKM. Trimming shortened V by 11 bases and J by 1 base, and 14 bases separated the two germline ends. The CDR3 nucleotides are TGTGCCGGGTCTTTTACAGGCCAAGAGACCCAGTACTTC. It specifies CAGSFTGQETQYF.

There are a few counts of this clone. The rearrangement links TRBV6-1 to TRBJ2-2; 7 nucleotides align to TRBD1. This CDR3 is 15 amino acids long. Trimming at V came to 4 bases and at J to 7 bases, leaving 9 bases not matched to a gene. The germline V gene encodes CDR1 MNHNS and CDR2 SASEGT. CDR3 region: CASSGTRQGNGELFF. The CDR3, as DNA: TGTGCCAGCAGTGGAACCCGACAGGGTAACGGGGAGCTGTTTTTT.

The chain has TRBV5-6 and TRBJ2-7; possibly TRBD1 for D (6 bases). The CDR3 is 13 residues long. The germline gives CDR1 SGHDT, CDR2 YYEEEE. V was clipped by 3 bases and J by 3 bases, with 10 bases between them. CDR3 in amino acids: CASSWAGDYEQYF. CDR3 DNA: TGTGCCAGCAGCTGGGCAGGGGACTACGAGCAGTACTTC.

This clone has more than one count but fewer than ten. The CDR3 sequence: CASSQAAGETGNTIYF. Written as DNA, the CDR3 is TGCGCCAGCAGCCAAGCTGCGGGGGAAACTGGAAACACCATATATTTT. The chain has TRBV4-3 and TRBJ1-3, with D maybe TRBD1 (5 bases). Looked up from germline, CDR1 is LGHNA and CDR2 is YSLEER. CDR3 length: 16 residues. V lost 1 base and J 2 bases, leaving 12 bases between the germline ends.

This chain joins TRBV9 and TRBJ1-4; D is unclear. Germline CDR1 SGDLS, CDR2 YYNGEE. The CDR3 runs to 15 residues. With 0 bases removed from V and 4 bases from J, the gap between germline ends came to 10 bases. The CDR3 nucleotides are TGTGCCAGCAGCGTAGCGGCAGGTTATAATGAAAAACTGTTTTTT. Translated: CASSVAAGYNEKLFF. Full variable domain (outside the CDR3, taken from reference TRBV9 and TRBJ1-4): DSGVTQTPKHLITATGQRVTLRCSPRSGDLSVYWYQQSLDQGLQFLIQYYNGEERAKGNILERFSAQQFPDLHSELNLSSLELGDSALYFCASSVAAGYNEKLFFGSGTQLSVL.

This clone was seen a single time. This chain links TRBV19 with TRBJ1-1, with D possibly being TRBD1 (6 bases). Trimming cost V 4 bases and J 4 bases, with 10 bases left between them. Germline-derived CDR1 and CDR2 are LNHDA and SQIVND (reference sequence). This CDR3 is built from 13 residues. The CDR3 DNA reads as TGTGCCAGTAGTAACAGGGTGGCCACTGAAGCTTTCTTT. Residues: CASSNRVATEAFF.

The chain joins TRBV10-2 to TRBJ2-3; 8 positions agree with TRBD1. The CDR3 runs 18 residues. CDR1 is WSHSY and CDR2 is SAAADI in the germline V gene. V was clipped by 7 bases and J by 1 base; unmatched bases: 16. CDR3 protein: CASTIGAGGARGTDTQYF. For the CDR3, the DNA is TGCGCCAGCACTATTGGGGCAGGGGGCGCACGGGGCACAGATACGCAGTATTTT.

In this sample, this clone turned up a few times. This rearrangement joins TRBV5-1 to TRBJ1-2; maybe TRBD1 (5 bases). This CDR3 has 14 amino acids. Deletions cut 4 bases from V and 4 bases from J, with 14 bases between. Germline V CDR1 and CDR2: SGHRS, YFSETQ. DNA of the CDR3: TGCGCCAGCAGCCCAGGGTCCAGAGTCTATGGCTACACCTTC. This encodes CASSPGSRVYGYTF.

In its sample, this clone was seen a few times. This chain uses TRBV6-4 with TRBJ2-2; the match to TRBD2 covers 12 bases. The V gene's germline CDR1 is MRHNA and CDR2 SNTAGT. The CDR3 sequence is 16 residues long. V shed 3 bases, J shed 5 bases, and the junction held 4 bases outside the gene matches. The DNA for the CDR3 is TGTGCCAGCAGTGAGACTAGCGGGAGTTTGACCGGGGAGCTGTTTTTT. It is translated as CASSETSGSLTGELFF.

This clone appeared a few times. The chain recombines TRBV7-9 with TRBJ1-5; weak D call: TRBD1 (5 bases). Germline V gives CDR1 SEHNR, CDR2 FQNEAQ (reference sequence). V was pared by 4 bases and J by 7 bases, with 14 bases between. CDR3 length: 14 residues. CDR3 region: CASSSNPTEQPQHF. CDR3 sequence (DNA): TGTGCCAGCAGCTCTAACCCGACAGAGCAGCCCCAGCATTTT.

In this sample, this clone turned up a few times. The rearrangement joins TRBV6-5 to TRBJ2-1; 8 bases fit TRBD2. The CDR3 runs 15 residues. Germline CDR1 reads MNHEY; CDR2 reads SVGAGI. The ends lost 5 bases at V and 9 bases at J; junction bases unmatched: 12. The CDR3 reads CASSAGLARWREQFF. The CDR3 nucleotides are TGTGCCAGCAGTGCCGGACTAGCCCGGTGGCGTGAGCAGTTCTTC.

This clone was counted between two and nine times. The rearrangement joins TRBV5-6 to TRBJ1-5; D gene uncertain. Deletions cut 0 bases from V and 7 bases from J, with 8 bases between. This CDR3 region has 13 residues. The germline gives CDR1 SGHDT, CDR2 YYEEEE. For the CDR3, the DNA is TGTGCCAGCAGCTTGGGGAGCGACCAGCCCCAGCATTTT. This codes for CASSLGSDQPQHF.

The genes are TRBV6-5 and TRBJ2-1, with 8 bases fitting TRBD2. The CDR3 is made up of 14 amino acids. Per the germline V gene, CDR1 is MNHEY and CDR2 is SVGAGI. The J segment lost 9 bases and the V segment lost 4 bases, leaving 8 bases of the junction unmatched. CDR3 DNA sequence: TGTGCCAGCAGTTCTTTCGGGGGGGATAGTGAGCAGTTCTTC. Amino acid sequence: CASSSFGGDSEQFF.

The chain uses TRBV4-2 and TRBJ2-2; TRBD2 aligns across 11 bases. The J segment lost 0 bases and the V segment lost 1 base, leaving 7 bases of the junction unmatched. The CDR3 runs 19 residues. Germline assignment: CDR1 LGHNA and CDR2 YNFKEQ. The CDR3 DNA is TGTGCCAGCAGCCAAGTTAGGGGACTAGCGGAAGCGAACACCGGGGAGCTGTTTTTT. Translation: CASSQVRGLAEANTGELFF.

This clone has a handful of counts. This sequence joins TRBV29-1 and TRBJ1-1, with D possibly being TRBD1 (6 bases). V was cut by 6 bases and J by 5 bases, with 16 bases left in between. Germline V gene lookup returns CDR1 SQVTM and CDR2 ANQGSEA. This CDR3 spans 13 amino acids. The CDR3: CSVRSQGPTEAFF. In nucleotides, the CDR3 is TGCAGCGTCCGATCCCAGGGGCCTACTGAAGCTTTCTTT. Looking up the rest from reference TRBV29-1 and TRBJ1-1 gives the full variable domain: SAVISQKPSRDICQRGTSLTIQCQVDSQVTMMFWYRQQPGQSLTLIATANQGSEATYESGFVIDKFPISRPNLTFSTLTVSNMSPEDSSIYLCSVRSQGPTEAFFGQGTRLTVV.

This clone has a handful of counts. V and J are TRBV5-1 and TRBJ2-5, with unresolved D. TRBJ2-7 matches the DNA end more closely, so the J call is doubtful. The CDR3 length is 11 residues. Germline values: CDR1 SGHRS, CDR2 YFSETQ. CDR3 sequence: CASSLGYEQYF. The DNA for the CDR3 is TGCGCCAGCAGCTTGGGCTACGAGCAGTACTTC.

The chain has TRBV19 and TRBJ2-5; the D is unclear. Germline CDR1 reads LNHDA; CDR2 reads SQIVND (reference sequence). Trimming removed 3 bases at V and 2 bases at J, with 10 bases between. The CDR3 has 14 amino acids. The CDR3 DNA follows: TGTGCCAGTAGTATCCGAGTTTCACAAGAGACCCAGTACTTC. Protein product: CASSIRVSQETQYF. The entire variable domain, with the rest obtained from reference TRBV19 and TRBJ2-5, is as follows: DGGITQSPKYLFRKEGQNVTLSCEQNLNHDAMYWYRQDPGQGLRLIYYSQIVNDFQKGDIAEGYSVSREKKESFPLTVTSAQKNPTAFYLCASSIRVSQETQYFGPGTRLLVL.

Only a few counts were recorded for this clone. This chain uses TRBV9 with TRBJ2-2; 14 nucleotides line up with TRBD2. Losses at the gene ends were 3 bases for V and 4 bases for J; bases not matched to a gene: 11. CDR3 length: 19 residues. From germline, CDR1 is SGDLS and CDR2 YYNGEE. This CDR3 reads CASSEQTGTSGSGTGELFF. The CDR3 DNA follows: TGTGCCAGCAGCGAACAAACCGGGACTAGCGGGAGCGGCACCGGGGAGCTGTTTTTT.

This clone was counted ten times or more. This chain joins TRBV28 and TRBJ1-3; no firm D call. The V end lost 7 bases, the J end lost 5 bases, and 9 bases lay between the germline ends. The CDR3 length is 12 residues. Germline V gives CDR1 MDHEN, CDR2 SYDVKM. CDR3 protein: CASMIGRNTIYF. The CDR3 coding sequence is TGTGCCAGCATGATCGGTAGAAACACCATATATTTT.